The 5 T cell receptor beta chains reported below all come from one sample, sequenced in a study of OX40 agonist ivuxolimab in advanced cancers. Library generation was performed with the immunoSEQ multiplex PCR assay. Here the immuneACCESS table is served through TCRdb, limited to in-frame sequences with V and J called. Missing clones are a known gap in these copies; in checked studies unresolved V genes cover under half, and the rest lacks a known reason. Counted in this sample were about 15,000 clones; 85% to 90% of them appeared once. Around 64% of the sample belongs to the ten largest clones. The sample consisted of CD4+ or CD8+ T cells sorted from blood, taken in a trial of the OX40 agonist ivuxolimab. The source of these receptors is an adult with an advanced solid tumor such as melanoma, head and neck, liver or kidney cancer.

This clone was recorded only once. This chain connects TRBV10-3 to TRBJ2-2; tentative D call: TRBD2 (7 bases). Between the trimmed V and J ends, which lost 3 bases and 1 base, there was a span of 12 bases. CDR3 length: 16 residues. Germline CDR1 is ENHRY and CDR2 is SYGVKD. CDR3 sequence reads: CAISDPGEGNTGELFF. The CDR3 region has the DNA TGTGCCATCAGTGATCCAGGGGAGGGGAACACCGGGGAGCTGTTTTTT.

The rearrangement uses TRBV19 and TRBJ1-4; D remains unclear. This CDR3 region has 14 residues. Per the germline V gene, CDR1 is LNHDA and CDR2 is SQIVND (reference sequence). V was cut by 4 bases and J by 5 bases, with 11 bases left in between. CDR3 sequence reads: CASSTSGQNEKLFF. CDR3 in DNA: TGTGCCAGTAGTACATCGGGCCAAAATGAAAAACTGTTTTTT.

The CDR3 reads CASSFHPGRVLVSPLHF. For the CDR3, the DNA is TGTGCCAGCAGCTTCCATCCGGGACGGGTTTTGGTGTCACCCCTCCACTTT. The chain is built from TRBV7-2 and TRBJ1-6, with D tentatively TRBD1 (5 bases). Germline V gene data show CDR1 as SGHTA and CDR2 as FQGNSA. With 3 bases removed from V and 10 bases from J, the gap between germline ends came to 22 bases. This CDR3 has 17 residues.

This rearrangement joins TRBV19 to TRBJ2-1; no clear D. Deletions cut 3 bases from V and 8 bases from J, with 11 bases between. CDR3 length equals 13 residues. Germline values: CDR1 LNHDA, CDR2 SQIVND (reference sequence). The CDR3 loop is CASSIVGFDEQFF. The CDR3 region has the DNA TGTGCCAGTAGTATTGTGGGATTTGATGAGCAGTTCTTC.

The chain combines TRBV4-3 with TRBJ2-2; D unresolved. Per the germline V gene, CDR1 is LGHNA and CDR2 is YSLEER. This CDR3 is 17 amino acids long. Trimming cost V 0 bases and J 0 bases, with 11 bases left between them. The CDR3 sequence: CASSQDGSRSNTGELFF. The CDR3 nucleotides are TGCGCCAGCAGCCAAGATGGCAGCCGATCGAACACCGGGGAGCTGTTTTTT.